The source of this TCR beta chain is a study of blood T cells in healthy people across ages. Study results and caveats: Naive T cell percentage strongly correlated with TCR beta diversity. Investigators treated diversity estimates from one million T cells as underestimates. Significant beta diversity loss was already apparent by age around 36, declining roughly linearly.

For the second PCR, which ran for roughly 7 to 11 cycles, a sample-barcoded 5' primer and a J-beta primer mix were used. Each TCR beta cDNA got a 12-nucleotide random molecular identifier. TCRdb itself ran the 5' RACE reads through MiXCR, one entry per CDR3 protein. The sample contains about 830,000 distinct CDR3 sequences, roughly 60% of which appear only once. Germline assignment: CDR1 DFQATT and CDR2 SNEGSKA (reference sequence). The CDR3 runs 14 residues. Trimming took off 3 bases at V and 1 base at J, with 13 bases between the two ends. A note on this clonotype: Antigen: not known.

The sequence came from a man aged 25-45 years in good health. This chain links TRBV20-1 with TRBJ2-7; D possibly corresponds to TRBD2 (6 bases). Sequencing was carried out using blood. The CDR3 DNA reads as TGCAGTGCTAGGATTCGGGGGATTTCCTACGAGCAGTACTTC. Its protein is CSARIRGISYEQYF.